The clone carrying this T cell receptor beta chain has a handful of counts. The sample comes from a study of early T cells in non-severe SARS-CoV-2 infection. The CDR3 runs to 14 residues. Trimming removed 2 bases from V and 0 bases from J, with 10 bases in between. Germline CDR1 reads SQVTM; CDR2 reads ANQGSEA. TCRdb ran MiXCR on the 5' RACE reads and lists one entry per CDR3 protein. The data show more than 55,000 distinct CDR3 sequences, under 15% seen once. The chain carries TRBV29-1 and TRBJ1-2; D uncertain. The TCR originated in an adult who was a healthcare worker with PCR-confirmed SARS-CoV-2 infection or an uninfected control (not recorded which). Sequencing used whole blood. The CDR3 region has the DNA TGCAGCGTTGAATACGCCAGGACTAACTATGGCTACACCTTC. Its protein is CSVEYARTNYGYTF.